The TCR beta chain described here comes from a study of blood T cells in healthy people across ages. Primed by a sample-barcoded 5' primer and a J-beta primer mix, a second PCR proceeded for about 7 to 12 cycles. TCRdb re-derived calls from the 5' RACE reads in MiXCR, one entry per CDR3 protein. The table records 540,000 or so distinct CDR3 sequences, roughly 28% of them present only once. The CDR3 consists of 15 residues. Germline assignment: CDR1 SGHTA and CDR2 FQGNSA. V shed 0 bases and J shed 7 bases, with 16 bases lying between them. The source is a woman in her sixties or seventies in good health. The sequenced material came from blood. V and J are TRBV7-2 and TRBJ2-7; a weak D match, TRBD2 (6 bases). Written as DNA, the CDR3 is TGTGCCAGCAGCTTAGCAAGTCAGGGAGGCTTGGAGCAGTACTTC. This gives the protein CASSLASQGGLEQYF. Complete variable domain (other parts from reference TRBV7-2 and TRBJ2-7): GAGVSQSPSNKVTEKGKDVELRCDPISGHTALYWYRQSLGQGLEFLIYFQGNSAPDKSGLPSDRFSAERTGGSVSTLTIQRTQQEDSAVYLCASSLASQGGLEQYFGPGTRLTVT.